These T cell receptor beta chains were read from a single sample in a study of beta chain features in type 1 diabetes. Sequenced by immunoSEQ multiplex PCR; TCRdb stores in-frame clones only, minus some. The repertoire has over 150,000 clones, around 8.3% of them found once; the top ten carry around 0.5%. The sequenced sample consisted of central memory CD4+ T cells from blood. Every receptor here comes from a woman aged 18-35 years with type 1 diabetes. CDR3s include the opening cysteine and the closing phenylalanine or tryptophan. Each record gives: clone size, V gene, D gene, J gene, CDR3 DNA, CDR3 protein. The D gene is left open where the match is weak. Size is stated for part of the rows, as once, few or many counts, or as a class when the clone is expanded.

>NA|TRBV19|NA|TRBJ2-1
TGTGCCAGTAGTATAGGCAGTAATGAGCAGTTCTTC
CASSIGSNEQFF
>NA|TRBV6-6|NA|TRBJ2-5
TGTGCCAGCAGCTCGTACGGGGGAGAGACCCAGTACTTC
CASSSYGGETQYF
>NA|TRBV7-2|NA|TRBJ2-7
TGTGCCAGCAGCCAGACGCGAGGGTACGAGCAGTACTTC
CASSQTRGYEQYF
>NA|TRBV5-6|NA|TRBJ2-7
TGTGCCAGCAGCTTGTTTCTACAGGTCCTCGAGTACTTC
CASSLFLQVLEYF
>few|TRBV18|TRBD1|TRBJ1-2
TGTGCCAGCTCATCCGGGACAGGAAGGAATGGCTACACCTTC
CASSSGTGRNGYTF
>many|TRBV25-1|NA|TRBJ2-1
TGTGCCAGCAGTCGGAGCGCAAGCTCCTACAATGAGCAGTTCTTC
CASSRSASSYNEQFF
>NA|TRBV30|NA|TRBJ2-5
TGTGCCTGGAGTTTGGCTAGCGCAGAGACCCAGTACTTC
CAWSLASAETQYF
>few|TRBV30|NA|TRBJ2-1
TGTGCCTGGAACCCGAGACTAGGGGATGAGCAGTTCTTC
CAWNPRLGDEQFF
>NA|TRBV7-7|NA|TRBJ2-1
TGTGCCAGCAGCCTCTCCTTTGCGGGGCAGAATAATGAGCAGTTCTTC
CASSLSFAGQNNEQFF
>NA|TRBV2|TRBD2|TRBJ2-5
TGTGCCAGCAGTGAAAGGACTAGCGGGGATCAAGAGACCCAGTACTTC
CASSERTSGDQETQYF
>NA|TRBV14|NA|TRBJ1-2
TGTGCCAGCAGCCCACTGCTAACAGGGACCTATGGCTACACCTTC
CASSPLLTGTYGYTF
>NA|TRBV28|NA|TRBJ1-1
TGTGCCAGCGGAAGAGGGTTACCTAACACTGAAGCTTTCTTT
CASGRGLPNTEAFF
>NA|TRBV5-6|TRBD2|TRBJ2-5
TGTGCCAGCAGCTTAGCGGGGGCGGGCTTGGAGACCCAGTACTTC
CASSLAGAGLETQYF
>few|TRBV28|NA|TRBJ1-1
TGTGCCAGCAGCCCTCAGTCCTTGAACACTGAAGCTTTCTTT
CASSPQSLNTEAFF
>NA|TRBV13|TRBD1|TRBJ2-7
TGTGCCAGCAGCACTCACAGGGGGCGGACGTCCGCCGAGCAGTACTTC
CASSTHRGRTSAEQYF
>few|TRBV29-1|TRBD1|TRBJ1-5
TGCAGCTATCGACAGGGCGCAAATCAGCCCCAGCATTTT
CSYRQGANQPQHF
>few|TRBV18|NA|TRBJ1-2
TGTGCCAGCTCACCACCGTTTCCAGGGCTGTTTAGAGGCTACACCTTC
CASSPPFPGLFRGYTF
>few|TRBV11-2|NA|TRBJ2-6
TGTGCCAGCAGCTTAGGTCCTACCTCTGGGGCCAACGTCCTGACTTTC
CASSLGPTSGANVLTF
>NA|TRBV7-9|TRBD2|TRBJ2-7
TGTGCCAGCAGCGCAGATAGCGGGGGGGCCGAGCAGTACTTC
CASSADSGGAEQYF
>NA|TRBV7-2|TRBD2|TRBJ2-5
TGTGCCAGCAGCTTCCAAGCGGGAGAGGAGACCCAGTACTTC
CASSFQAGEETQYF
>NA|TRBV15|NA|TRBJ1-4
TGTGCCACCAGCATGACGGCCTGGGGGGGTGATGAAAAACTGTTTTTT
CATSMTAWGGDEKLFF
>few|TRBV11-2|TRBD1|TRBJ1-1
TGTGCCAGCAGCCTAATTTTGACAGGGCAAGCTTTCTTT
CASSLILTGQAFF
>NA|TRBV2|NA|TRBJ2-5
TGTGCCAGCAGGGTCACTAGGAGGCTGACCGGGGAGACCCAGTACTTC
CASRVTRRLTGETQYF
>few|TRBV2|TRBD1|TRBJ2-3
TGTGCCAGCAGTCCCGGGACAGGGTTCACAGATACGCAGTATTTT
CASSPGTGFTDTQYF
>few|TRBV27|NA|TRBJ2-5
TGTGCCAGCAGTTCGTCGGAGCGGGAGACCCAGTACTTC
CASSSSERETQYF
>NA|TRBV19|TRBD2|TRBJ2-7
TGTGCCAGTAGTATATCGGGAGGGGCCTTTTACGAGCAGTACTTC
CASSISGGAFYEQYF
>NA|TRBV19|NA|TRBJ2-7
TGTGCCAGTAGTATAGGGGGCCGGATGTCCTACGAGCAGTACTTC
CASSIGGRMSYEQYF
>NA|TRBV7-2|NA|TRBJ2-1
TGTGCCAGCAACACTAACGCCGTCCATGAGCAGTTCTTC
CASNTNAVHEQFF
>many|TRBV28|NA|TRBJ2-1
TGTGCCAGCCGTTCGGGCGGGATAGGGCAGTTCTTC
CASRSGGIGQFF
>NA|TRBV5-6|NA|TRBJ1-2
TGTGCCAGCAGCTTGCGGGGGGGGGATGGCTACACCTTC
CASSLRGGDGYTF
>few|TRBV27|TRBD1|TRBJ2-3
TGTGCCAGCAGCCAAGGGACAGGACCAGATACGCAGTATTTT
CASSQGTGPDTQYF
>few|TRBV10-3|NA|TRBJ1-1
TGTGCCGTCGGGGATGCTAGCACTGAAGCTTTCTTT
CAVGDASTEAFF
>few|TRBV4-2|NA|TRBJ2-3
TGTGCCAGCAGCCAAGGGTCCCTCGAGGATACGCAGTATTTT
CASSQGSLEDTQYF
>NA|TRBV5-1|NA|TRBJ2-2
TGCGCCAGCAGCTTGGCGACTACGAACACCGGGGAGCTGTTTTTT
CASSLATTNTGELFF
>few|TRBV27|TRBD2|TRBJ2-7
TGTGCCAGCAGTTTAGTCCTAGCGGGAAAGGGCGAGCAGTACTTC
CASSLVLAGKGEQYF
>NA|TRBV19|NA|TRBJ2-1
TGTGCCAGTACGAACAGGGTGGGTGAGCAGTTCTTC
CASTNRVGEQFF
>NA|TRBV7-2|NA|TRBJ2-1
TGTGCCAGCAGCCAAAACCAGGGTGGGTCCTACAATGAGCAGTTCTTC
CASSQNQGGSYNEQFF
>few|TRBV5-1|TRBD2|TRBJ2-5
TGCGCCAGCAGGGTTAGCGGGGTCCAAGAGACCCAGTACTTC
CASRVSGVQETQYF
>few|TRBV28|NA|TRBJ2-1
TGTGCCAGCAGTTTACTAGGATCCCAGTTCTTC
CASSLLGSQFF
>NA|TRBV6-1|NA|TRBJ2-3
TGTGCCAGCAGTGAAGCGGGGCGCACAGATACGCAGTATTTT
CASSEAGRTDTQYF
>NA|TRBV6-1|NA|TRBJ1-2
TGTGCCAGCAGGGCAACTAGCGACTATGGCTACACCTTC
CASRATSDYGYTF
>NA|TRBV5-1|NA|TRBJ2-3
TGCGCCAGCAGCTTGGGCAGGGGATTAGATACGCAGTATTTT
CASSLGRGLDTQYF
>few|TRBV5-5|TRBD1|TRBJ2-7
TGTGCCAGCAAAGGGACAGCAACCTCTTACGAGCAGTACTTC
CASKGTATSYEQYF
>many|TRBV7-8|TRBD1|TRBJ2-5
TGTGCCAGCATTGACAGGGTCCAAGAGACCCAGTACTTC
CASIDRVQETQYF
>NA|TRBV7-2|NA|TRBJ1-1
TGTGCCAGCAGCGAGACGTTCGGACTCATGAACACTGAAGCTTTCTTT
CASSETFGLMNTEAFF
>few|TRBV18|NA|TRBJ2-7
TGTGCCAGCTCACCACCAGGGGCTGACTCCTACGAGCAGTACTTC
CASSPPGADSYEQYF
>few|TRBV5-4|NA|TRBJ2-5
TGTGCCAGTATGTGGCGGGGCGGAGAGACCCAGTACTTC
CASMWRGGETQYF
>few|TRBV7-2|TRBD1|TRBJ2-4
TGTGCCAGCAGTCCCGGGACAGTCAAAAACATTCAGTACTTC
CASSPGTVKNIQYF
>NA|TRBV28|TRBD1|TRBJ1-2
TGTGCCAGCAGTTCGCCCGGGACAGCCTATGGCTACACCTTC
CASSSPGTAYGYTF
>many|TRBV7-6|TRBD1|TRBJ2-5
TGTGCCAGCAGTCCCTGGACAGGGGGAGAGACCCAGTACTTC
CASSPWTGGETQYF
>few|TRBV20-1|NA|TRBJ2-5
TGCAGTGCTCCTTATCCGGAGACCCAGTACTTC
CSAPYPETQYF